This T cell receptor (beta chain) was identified in a study of blood T cell repertoires in COVID-19. Clones were sequenced by immunoSEQ multiplex PCR, and TCRdb holds only the in-frame ones, with some missing. The table has about 170,000 clones, about nine tenths seen once. The V gene lost 4 bases and the J gene lost 0 bases, with 8 bases spanning the gap. This CDR3 is 15 amino acids long. Germline assignment: CDR1 SGHRS and CDR2 YFSETQ. This clone was seen a handful of times. Cohort 3 donors were reported recovered after two negative PCRs, clearance, or symptom resolution. This clonotype was obtained from a young woman who had recovered from COVID-19. Sequencing was carried out using PBMCs or T cells enriched from blood (not recorded which). V and J are TRBV5-1 and TRBJ1-6; D is unclear. CDR3 bases: TGCGCCAGCAGCGCAGAAAGCTCCTATAATTCACCCCTCCACTTT. It encodes CASSAESSYNSPLHF.